The sequence of this T cell receptor (beta chain) was determined in a study of early T cells in non-severe SARS-CoV-2 infection. About the research overall: Chains were unpaired, as sequencing was done on bulk RNA from unsorted whole blood.

Study findings and constraints: Matching with VDJdb favored anti-spike CD8 responses (missing private and CD4 specificities).

Deletions cut 8 bases from V and 7 bases from J, with 15 bases between. CDR1 is WNHNN, CDR2 SYGVQD, per germline (reference sequence). The CDR3 runs 13 residues. This clonotype occurred many times. No antigen is known for it. Molecules of cDNA were individually given unique molecular identifiers that were attached to them. TCRdb called the 5' RACE reads again in MiXCR, with one record for every CDR3 protein. Counted here are some 22,000 distinct CDR3 sequences, more than 4% occurring once; the ten biggest clones make up more than 1.1%. The clonotype comes from an adult who was a healthcare worker with PCR-confirmed SARS-CoV-2 infection or an uninfected control (not recorded which). The material sequenced was whole blood. The chain uses TRBV10-1 and TRBJ2-1, with D possibly matching TRBD2 (6 bases). The CDR3 protein is CASRRDFLNEQFF. The CDR3 nucleotides read TGCGCCAGCCGGCGGGACTTCCTTAATGAGCAGTTCTTC.